The 20 T cell receptor beta chains reported below all come from one sample, sequenced in a study of spatial heterogeneity in lung cancer. Noted time point: sample taken at primary tumor resection. Unsorted whole RNA of tumor, nontumor lung or frozen PBMC was sequenced. TCRdb processed the 5' RACE reads anew with MiXCR; each CDR3 protein has one entry. Of about 2,600 distinct CDR3 sequences listed, around 4.3% are singletons. This material consisted of normal lung tissue next to the tumor, taken at surgery. Receptor source: a female donor with early-stage non-small cell lung cancer.

This clonotype was picked up many times. The library was built for alpha chains, so this beta chain is an off-target read and its size means little. The CDR3 protein is CASSFLQAGGGDTQYF. The CDR3, as DNA: TGTGCCAGCAGTTTCCTTCAAGCGGGGGGCGGGGATACGCAGTATTTT. The rearrangement uses TRBV12-3 or TRBV12-4 and TRBJ2-3; 9 nucleotides match TRBD2. V lost 3 bases to trimming and J lost 6 bases; unmatched junction nucleotides: 10. There are 16 residues in the CDR3.

Sample share makes this clonotype medium-sized. This beta chain turned up in a library designed for alpha chains; as an off-target read, its abundance says little. The rearrangement links TRBV7-9 to TRBJ1-4; 7 bases fit TRBD1. CDR1 is SEHNR and CDR2 is FQNEAQ in the germline V gene (reference sequence). With 4 bases clipped from V and 4 bases from J, the junction kept 6 bases outside the gene matches. The CDR3 runs 15 residues. The CDR3 DNA reads as TGTGCCAGCAGCTCCGCCGGGACAGATAATGAAAAACTGTTTTTT. Translated: CASSSAGTDNEKLFF.

At least ten counts were recorded for this clonotype. Since the library was made to target alpha chains, this beta chain is a stray read and its abundance is not meaningful. The chain links TRBV27 to TRBJ2-3, with 11 bases aligning to TRBD2. The CDR3 runs to 17 residues. CDR1 is MNHEY and CDR2 is SMNVEV in the germline V gene (reference sequence). J gave up 3 bases and V 6 bases, and 11 bases lay outside the gene matches. CDR3 sequence (DNA): TGTGCCAGCAGACCTAATGAGGCTAGCGGGAGGACAGATACGCAGTATTTT. It yields the protein CASRPNEASGRTDTQYF.

By share, this clonotype counts as medium-sized. This beta chain is a stray read from a library made for alpha chains; its abundance is not meaningful. The J gene is TRBJ2-1, the V gene TRBV10-3; TRBD2 aligns across 9 bases. With 7 bases clipped from V and 9 bases from J, the junction kept 7 bases outside the gene matches. There are 13 residues in the CDR3. Germline V gene lookup returns CDR1 ENHRY and CDR2 SYGVKD. The CDR3 loop reads CAIKGTSQSEQFF. The DNA for the CDR3 is TGTGCCATCAAGGGGACTAGCCAAAGTGAGCAGTTCTTC.

This clonotype was recorded at least ten times. This beta chain appears as a stray read in a library generated for alpha chains; its size is not informative. The chain has TRBV6-5 and TRBJ1-1; no reliable D call. This CDR3 is 14 amino acids long. V gave up 7 bases and J gave up 4 bases, with 16 bases separating them. From germline, CDR1 is MNHEY and CDR2 SVGAGI. The CDR3 loop is CASTYMDGSTEAFF. CDR3 in DNA: TGTGCCAGCACCTACATGGACGGAAGCACTGAAGCTTTCTTT.

By share of the sample, this clonotype is medium-sized (0.01 to 0.1%). This beta chain is an off-target read within a library intended for alpha chains, so its frequency means little. This chain uses TRBV5-1 with TRBJ2-3, with D perhaps matching TRBD2 (7 bases). The germline V gene has CDR1 SGHRS and CDR2 YFSETQ. Deletions cut 6 bases from V and 5 bases from J, with 16 bases between. The CDR3 covers 14 residues. The CDR3 loop is CASTEGGGRDTQYF. The CDR3 DNA reads as TGCGCCAGCACCGAGGGGGGGGGCCGAGATACGCAGTATTTT.

By sample share, this clonotype is medium-sized. This beta chain came through as a stray read in a library set up for alpha chains, and its size says little. The CDR3 coding sequence is TGCAGTGCTAGAGATAGGAACAGGGGGGAAAAACTGTTTTTT. Residues: CSARDRNRGEKLFF. The chain is built from TRBV20-1 and TRBJ1-4; 8 bases fit TRBD1. Per germline, CDR1 DFQATT and CDR2 SNEGSKA (reference sequence). The CDR3 sequence is 14 residues long. V shed 0 bases, J shed 8 bases, and the junction held 5 bases outside the gene matches.

Points on this clonotype: This sequence may be a read error, since a much larger clone differs from it by one base. This beta chain is a stray sequence in a library constructed for alpha chains; its clone size is not meaningful. The chain recombines TRBV10-2 with TRBJ2-3, with D perhaps matching TRBD1 or TRBD2 (5 bases each). Germline V gives CDR1 WSHSY, CDR2 SAAADI. The CDR3 contains 13 residues. CDR3 bases: TGCGCCGGCAGTAGAGGGGCCCGAGATACGCAGTATTTT. It yields the protein CAGSRGARDTQYF.

This clonotype ranks as medium-sized (0.01 to 0.1%). Being off target in a library aimed at alpha chains, this beta chain has a size of little meaning. The chain recombines TRBV7-8 with TRBJ2-7, with TRBD2 as a possible D gene (5 bases). Germline loops: CDR1 SGHVS, CDR2 FQNEAQ. V was pared by 1 base and J by 2 bases, with 15 bases between. This CDR3 spans 16 amino acids. This CDR3 is CASSLDPGLITYEQYF. DNA for the CDR3: TGTGCCAGCAGCTTAGATCCCGGACTGATTACCTACGAGCAGTACTTC.

This clonotype is labeled as medium-sized. This beta chain appears as a stray read in a library generated for alpha chains; its size is not informative. V gene TRBV7-9 combines with J gene TRBJ1-6; D may be TRBD1 (6 bases). The CDR3 runs to 15 residues. From germline, CDR1 is SEHNR and CDR2 FQNEAQ (reference sequence). V lost 10 bases to trimming and J lost 2 bases, with 15 bases between them. The CDR3 sequence: CATRPRGAYNSPLHF. The CDR3 coding sequence is TGTGCCACCCGACCCAGGGGTGCCTATAATTCACCCCTCCACTTT.

By sample fraction, this clonotype is medium-sized. The library was prepared for alpha chains; this beta chain is a stray read, so its frequency means little. The chain has TRBV27 and TRBJ2-1, with D possibly TRBD1 on 6 matching bases. Trimming shortened V by 6 bases and J by 2 bases, and 23 bases separated the two germline ends. Looked up from germline, CDR1 is MNHEY and CDR2 is SMNVEV (reference sequence). The CDR3 is made up of 18 amino acids. Written as DNA, the CDR3 is TGTGCCAGCAGAATACTTTCCTCAGGGGTAGGGACCTACAATGAGCAGTTCTTC. This encodes CASRILSSGVGTYNEQFF.

Remarks on this clonotype: Little can be read into the size of this beta chain, an off-target read in a library designed for alpha chains. This chain connects TRBV28 to TRBJ2-5, with D perhaps TRBD2 (5 bases). With 5 bases removed from V and 5 bases from J, the gap between germline ends came to 12 bases. CDR1 and CDR2 (germline): MDHEN, SYDVKM. The CDR3 length is 13 residues. The CDR3 reads CASSPRRRETQYF. As DNA, the CDR3 is TGTGCCAGCAGTCCAAGAAGGAGGGAGACCCAGTACTTC.

This clonotype is classed as medium-sized (0.01 to 0.1%). A library made for alpha chains picked up this beta chain off target, so its size means little. The chain joins TRBV5-1 to TRBJ2-2; possibly TRBD1 or TRBD2 for D (5 bases each). The CDR3 has 13 amino acids. Trimming pared 0 bases from V and 6 bases from J, leaving 6 bases between. CDR1 is SGHRS, CDR2 YFSETQ, per germline. CDR3 protein: CASSLGGAGELFF. CDR3 coding DNA: TGCGCCAGCAGCTTGGGAGGGGCCGGGGAGCTGTTTTTT.

This clonotype ranks as medium-sized (0.01 to 0.1%). The size of this beta chain means little, since it is a stray read in a library made for alpha chains. The chain is built from TRBV9 and TRBJ1-5; 11 nucleotides line up with TRBD1. Germline V gene sequence: CDR1 SGDLS, CDR2 YYNGEE. V shed 4 bases and J 6 bases; nucleotides not matched to a gene: 3. This CDR3 has 14 residues. Written as DNA, the CDR3 is TGTGCCAGCAGCCCCGGACAGGGGGCTCAGCCCCAGCATTTT. Its translation: CASSPGQGAQPQHF.

This clonotype is medium-sized. Since the library was made to target alpha chains, this beta chain is a stray read and its abundance is not meaningful. The gene calls are TRBV7-6 and TRBJ1-6; D may be TRBD1 (6 bases). V was cut by 4 bases and J by 11 bases, with 15 bases left in between. CDR1 and CDR2 from the germline V gene are SGHVS and FNYEAQ. The CDR3 has 14 amino acids. CDR3 sequence reads: CASSSDRNLTPLHF. The CDR3 nucleotides read TGTGCCAGCAGCTCCGACAGGAATTTAACACCCCTCCACTTT.

This clonotype is medium-sized (0.01 to 0.1%). This beta chain represents an off-target read in a library built for alpha chains; its size is of limited meaning. The CDR3 sequence: CASTVTDTQYF. The CDR3 nucleotides read TGTGCCAGCACCGTCACAGATACGCAGTATTTT. The chain recombines TRBV12-3 or TRBV12-4 with TRBJ2-3, with D uncertain. Between the trimmed V and J ends, which lost 7 bases and 2 bases, there was a span of 4 bases. This CDR3 region has 11 residues.

On this clonotype itself: This beta chain is off target for a library built for alpha chains, so its abundance means little. This chain links TRBV21-1 with TRBJ1-4. TRBV21-1 is deemed a pseudogene. The CDR3 has 16 residues. As DNA, the CDR3 is TGTGCCAGCAGCATTGGAGCGGGGGGAACTAATGAAAAACTGTTTTTT. Its protein is CASSIGAGGTNEKLFF.

By proportion, this clonotype is medium-sized. The library was designed around alpha chains, so this beta chain is a stray read whose abundance carries little weight. This chain joins TRBV6-1 and TRBJ1-2, with TRBD1 as a possible D gene (6 bases). CDR3 length equals 16 residues. Trimming removed 2 bases at V and 3 bases at J, with 16 bases between. Germline-derived CDR1 and CDR2 are MNHNS and SASEGT. CDR3 region: CASSEFRQTGDYGYTF. The CDR3 bases are TGTGCCAGCAGTGAATTCCGACAGACAGGCGACTATGGCTACACCTTC.

This clonotype is medium-sized (0.01 to 0.1%) within its sample. This beta chain is an unintended read in a library built for alpha chains; its size means little. The CDR3 DNA reads TGTGCCAGCAGCTTAGGGGTCCAGGATCATGAAGCTTTCTTT. Translated, it gives CASSLGVQDHEAFF. The V and J genes are TRBV7-8 and TRBJ1-1; D uncertain. Germline V gene sequence: CDR1 SGHVS, CDR2 FQNEAQ. The CDR3 consists of 14 residues. Trimming took off 1 base at V and 7 bases at J, with 13 bases between the two ends.

By sample share, this clonotype is medium-sized (0.01 to 0.1%). With the library built for alpha chains, this beta chain is off target and its frequency is not meaningful. The genes are TRBV10-3 and TRBJ2-1; 7 bases fit TRBD1. This CDR3 has 15 amino acids. From germline, CDR1 is ENHRY and CDR2 SYGVKD. Germline trimming cut 5 bases from V and 6 bases from J; bases unmatched to any gene: 10. The CDR3 coding sequence is TGTGCCATCAGTTCGGGACAGCAACGAGGCAATGAGCAGTTCTTC. Translating it yields CAISSGQQRGNEQFF.